These T cell receptor beta chains were read from a single sample in a study of blood T cells in healthy people across ages. TCRdb reanalysed the 5' RACE reads using MiXCR and keeps one entry per CDR3 protein. Among fewer than 1,000,000 distinct CDR3 sequences listed, 46% were seen once. Sequenced: blood. The receptors shown here come from a man at least 80 years old in good health. Each CDR3 is given with its conserved first and last residue. A D gene is named only where the DNA matches it firmly. The size entry is marked missing in some rows and otherwise reads once, few, many or a size class.

j_gene: TRBJ2-3; d_gene: -; v_gene: TRBV7-2; abundance: -; CDR3nt: TGTGCCAGCAGCGCCGGTAGGCGCTTCACAGATACGCAGTATTTT; CDR3aa: CASSAGRRFTDTQYF
j_gene: TRBJ2-7; d_gene: TRBD1; v_gene: TRBV9; abundance: -; CDR3nt: TGTGCCAGCAGCCCCAGACAGGGGGCCGTTACCTACGAGCAGTACTTC; CDR3aa: CASSPRQGAVTYEQYF
j_gene: TRBJ2-3; d_gene: -; v_gene: TRBV15; abundance: -; CDR3nt: TGTGCCACCAGCAGAGCCTCCACTCGGGCGCAGTATTTT; CDR3aa: CATSRASTRAQYF
j_gene: TRBJ2-7; d_gene: TRBD1; v_gene: TRBV15; abundance: few; CDR3nt: TGTGCCACCAGCAGAGATTGGGGACAGGGGAACGAGCAGTACTTC; CDR3aa: CATSRDWGQGNEQYF
j_gene: TRBJ2-7; d_gene: -; v_gene: TRBV4-3; abundance: -; CDR3nt: TGCGCCAGCAGCCAAGACTTAGAGAATTACAATGAGCAGTACTTC; CDR3aa: CASSQDLENYNEQYF
j_gene: TRBJ2-1; d_gene: TRBD2; v_gene: TRBV7-9; abundance: few; CDR3nt: TGTGCCAGCAGCCTCGGGACGGCGGGAGCGAATGAGCAGTTCTTC; CDR3aa: CASSLGTAGANEQFF
j_gene: TRBJ2-3; d_gene: -; v_gene: TRBV7-2; abundance: -; CDR3nt: TGTGCCAGCAGCTTAGGGGGAGCACTCGGGGGCACAGATACGCAGTATTTT; CDR3aa: CASSLGGALGGTDTQYF
j_gene: TRBJ1-4; d_gene: -; v_gene: TRBV29-1; abundance: -; CDR3nt: TGCAGCGTTGAACAGGGGAATGAAAAACTGTTTTTT; CDR3aa: CSVEQGNEKLFF
j_gene: TRBJ2-1; d_gene: TRBD2; v_gene: TRBV29-1; abundance: -; CDR3nt: TGCAGCGTTGAACGTACTAGCGGCGAGCAGTTCTTC; CDR3aa: CSVERTSGEQFF
j_gene: TRBJ2-5; d_gene: TRBD2; v_gene: TRBV6-6; abundance: few; CDR3nt: TGTGCCAGCAGTTACGGTGGGAGGGCCGGAGAGACCCAGTACTTC; CDR3aa: CASSYGGRAGETQYF
j_gene: TRBJ2-7; d_gene: TRBD1; v_gene: TRBV12-3/TRBV12-4; abundance: -; CDR3nt: TGTGCCAGCAGGGGACAGGGGGCCAGCGAGCAGTACTTC; CDR3aa: CASRGQGASEQYF
j_gene: TRBJ2-5; d_gene: TRBD2; v_gene: TRBV20-1; abundance: few; CDR3nt: TGCAGTGCGAGATGGACTAGCGGCCTCCAAGAGACCCAGTACTTC; CDR3aa: CSARWTSGLQETQYF
j_gene: TRBJ2-7; d_gene: TRBD1; v_gene: TRBV20-1; abundance: few; CDR3nt: TGCAGTGCCAACGGACAGGGAGATGCCTACGAGCAGTACTTC; CDR3aa: CSANGQGDAYEQYF
j_gene: TRBJ2-7; d_gene: -; v_gene: TRBV29-1; abundance: -; CDR3nt: TGCAGCGTACTCTCGTCCGGGATATACGAGCAGTACTTC; CDR3aa: CSVLSSGIYEQYF
j_gene: TRBJ1-3; d_gene: -; v_gene: TRBV25-1; abundance: -; CDR3nt: TGTGCCAGCAGTGTGTGGGGTTCTGGAAACACCATATATTTT; CDR3aa: CASSVWGSGNTIYF
j_gene: TRBJ1-4; d_gene: -; v_gene: TRBV7-9; abundance: few; CDR3nt: TGTGCCAGCAGCAATCCTCGGACGACTAATGAAAAACTGTTTTTT; CDR3aa: CASSNPRTTNEKLFF
j_gene: TRBJ2-7; d_gene: TRBD1; v_gene: TRBV6-2/TRBV6-3; abundance: -; CDR3nt: TGTGCCACCATCTCCGGGGACAGAACTTACAATGAGCAGTACTTC; CDR3aa: CATISGDRTYNEQYF
j_gene: TRBJ2-7; d_gene: -; v_gene: TRBV10-3; abundance: -; CDR3nt: TGTGCCATCAGTGAAGAGGGCATCTCCTACGAGCAGTACTTC; CDR3aa: CAISEEGISYEQYF
j_gene: TRBJ2-5; d_gene: TRBD1; v_gene: TRBV7-8; abundance: -; CDR3nt: TGTGCCAGCAGCTTAAAATTACGACAGGGGGCAGCCCGTAAAGAGACCCAGTACTTC; CDR3aa: CASSLKLRQGAARKETQYF
j_gene: TRBJ2-3; d_gene: -; v_gene: TRBV28; abundance: -; CDR3nt: TGTGCCAGCAGTTTTTTAGGATCTAGCACAGATACGCAGTATTTT; CDR3aa: CASSFLGSSTDTQYF
j_gene: TRBJ2-5; d_gene: -; v_gene: TRBV7-9; abundance: -; CDR3nt: TGTGCCAGCAGCTTGGGGGTAGGAGAAATACAAGAGACCCAGTACTTC; CDR3aa: CASSLGVGEIQETQYF
j_gene: TRBJ1-4; d_gene: TRBD1; v_gene: TRBV7-2; abundance: few; CDR3nt: TGTGCCAGCAGCCCCCGACAGGGGGTTAATAATGAAAAACTGTTTTTT; CDR3aa: CASSPRQGVNNEKLFF
j_gene: TRBJ2-5; d_gene: TRBD1; v_gene: TRBV20-1; abundance: -; CDR3nt: TGCAGTGCTAAAGACAGGGCAGGGACCCAGTACTTC; CDR3aa: CSAKDRAGTQYF
j_gene: TRBJ2-3; d_gene: TRBD2; v_gene: TRBV7-3; abundance: -; CDR3nt: TGTGCCAGCAGCTTAACGGGGTCGGGAGGGCCGGCAGATACGCAGTATTTT; CDR3aa: CASSLTGSGGPADTQYF
j_gene: TRBJ2-3; d_gene: TRBD2; v_gene: TRBV20-1; abundance: few; CDR3nt: TGCAGTGCTAGAGTAGCGGGTCCAGGGGATACGCAGTATTTT; CDR3aa: CSARVAGPGDTQYF
j_gene: TRBJ2-7; d_gene: -; v_gene: TRBV7-2; abundance: -; CDR3nt: TGTGCCAGCAGCCAAGGGATGGGGCGACTAGCCTACGAGCAGTACTTC; CDR3aa: CASSQGMGRLAYEQYF
j_gene: TRBJ2-7; d_gene: -; v_gene: TRBV20-1; abundance: many; CDR3nt: TGCAGTGCTAGAGAGCTATGGGGATACGAGCAGTACTTC; CDR3aa: CSARELWGYEQYF
j_gene: TRBJ1-2; d_gene: TRBD1; v_gene: TRBV5-4; abundance: few; CDR3nt: TGTGCCAGCAGCGAACAGGGGCGGAGAGGCTACACCTTC; CDR3aa: CASSEQGRRGYTF
j_gene: TRBJ2-5; d_gene: -; v_gene: TRBV5-4; abundance: -; CDR3nt: TGTGCCAGCAGCCAGGACAGCCTAGGGGAGACCCAGTACTTC; CDR3aa: CASSQDSLGETQYF
j_gene: TRBJ2-3; d_gene: TRBD1; v_gene: TRBV20-1; abundance: -; CDR3nt: TGCAGTGCTAGGGGGACAGGGGCAACAGATACGCAGTATTTT; CDR3aa: CSARGTGATDTQYF
j_gene: TRBJ2-7; d_gene: TRBD2; v_gene: TRBV7-2; abundance: many; CDR3nt: TGTGCCAGCAGTCTCTTGGCGGGAGGCCTTCTCGGGGGTTACGAGCAGTACTTC; CDR3aa: CASSLLAGGLLGGYEQYF
j_gene: TRBJ2-3; d_gene: TRBD2; v_gene: TRBV7-2; abundance: few; CDR3nt: TGTGCCAGCAGCTTAGAACGCGGCGGGAGAACAGATACGCAGTATTTT; CDR3aa: CASSLERGGRTDTQYF
j_gene: TRBJ2-3; d_gene: TRBD2; v_gene: TRBV5-1; abundance: few; CDR3nt: TGCGCCACCCGCGAACTAGCGGGAACAGATACGCAGTATTTT; CDR3aa: CATRELAGTDTQYF
j_gene: TRBJ2-1; d_gene: TRBD2; v_gene: TRBV7-2; abundance: few; CDR3nt: TGTGCCAGCAGCGTCTATCTAGCGGGAGGGGTAACCTACAATGAGCAGTTCTTC; CDR3aa: CASSVYLAGGVTYNEQFF
j_gene: TRBJ1-2; d_gene: -; v_gene: TRBV2; abundance: -; CDR3nt: TGTGCCAGCAGTGAAGGACAGCACTATGGCTACACCTTC; CDR3aa: CASSEGQHYGYTF